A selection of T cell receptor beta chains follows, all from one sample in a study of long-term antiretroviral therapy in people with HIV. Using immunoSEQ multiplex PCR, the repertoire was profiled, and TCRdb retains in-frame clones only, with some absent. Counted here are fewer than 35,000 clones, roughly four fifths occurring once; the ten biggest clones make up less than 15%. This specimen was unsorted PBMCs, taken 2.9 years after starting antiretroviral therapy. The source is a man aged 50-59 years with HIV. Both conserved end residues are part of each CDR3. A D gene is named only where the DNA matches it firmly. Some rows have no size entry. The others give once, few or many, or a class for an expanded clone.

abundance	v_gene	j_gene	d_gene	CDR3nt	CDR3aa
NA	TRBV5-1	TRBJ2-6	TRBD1	TGCGCCAGCAGCTCGGCAGGGGGCGCATCTGGGGCCAACGTCCTGACTTTC	CASSSAGGASGANVLTF
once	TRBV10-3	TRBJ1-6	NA	TGTGCCATCAGTGATTCGGGTCTACTACCCCTCCACTTT	CAISDSGLLPLHF
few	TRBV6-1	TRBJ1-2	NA	TGTGCCAGCAGTGAAGCCAACCGCCACACCTTC	CASSEANRHTF
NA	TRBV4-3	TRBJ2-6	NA	TGCGCCAGCAGCCAAAGGCCCTCTGGGGCCAACGTCCTGACTTTC	CASSQRPSGANVLTF
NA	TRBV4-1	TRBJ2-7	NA	TGCGCCAGCAGCCAAGAATGGAACGAGCAGTACTTC	CASSQEWNEQYF
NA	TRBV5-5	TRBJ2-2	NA	TGTGCCAGCAGCTTGGGACTGGAAAAGGCCGGGGAGCTGTTTTTT	CASSLGLEKAGELFF
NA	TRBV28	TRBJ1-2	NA	TGTGCCAGCAGGCCCCCTTTTTGGACAGCTAACTATGGCTACACCTTC	CASRPPFWTANYGYTF
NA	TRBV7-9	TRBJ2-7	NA	TGTGCCAGCAGCTTAGTGAAACGGGGTTCGAGGTACGAGCAGTACTTC	CASSLVKRGSRYEQYF
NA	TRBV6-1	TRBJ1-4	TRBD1	TGTGCCAGCAGTGAGTCGACAGGGTGGAATGAAAAACTGTTTTTT	CASSESTGWNEKLFF
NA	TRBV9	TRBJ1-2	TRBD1	TGTGCCAGCAGCGCCCGGACAGGGGGCTTCTATGGCTACACCTTC	CASSARTGGFYGYTF
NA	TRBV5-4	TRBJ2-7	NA	TGTGCCAGCAGCTTGGTTCAGGGGTCGGGCGAGCAGTACTTC	CASSLVQGSGEQYF
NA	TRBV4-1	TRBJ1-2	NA	TGCGCCAGCAGCCAAGAGAACCGCCGGAGGGGCTACACCTTC	CASSQENRRRGYTF
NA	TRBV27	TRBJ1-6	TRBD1	TGTGCCAGCAGTGTCCGGGACAGTAATTCACCCCTCCACTTT	CASSVRDSNSPLHF
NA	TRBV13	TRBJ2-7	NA	TGTGCCAGCAGCTTTATGGGGGCGCGTCGAGGAGAGCAGTACTTC	CASSFMGARRGEQYF
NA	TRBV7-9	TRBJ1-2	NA	TGTGCCAGCAGCCGTGACGGACCCGGAGGGGGCTACACCTTC	CASSRDGPGGGYTF
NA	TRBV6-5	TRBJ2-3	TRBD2	TGTGCCAGCAGGTTGGGGGGGTCCACAGATACGCAGTATTTT	CASRLGGSTDTQYF
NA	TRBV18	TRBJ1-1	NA	TGTGCCAGCTCGTCTTCCGGGAGCGGTGCCCATTTCTTT	CASSSSGSGAHFF
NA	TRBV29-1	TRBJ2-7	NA	TGCAGCGTTGAACGGGGCTACGAGCAGTACTTC	CSVERGYEQYF
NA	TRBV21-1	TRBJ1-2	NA	TGTGCCAACGGAATCCGGGACGGACGACGCTACACCTTC	CANGIRDGRRYTF
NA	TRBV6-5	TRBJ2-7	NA	TGTGCCAGCAGTTACTCCAGCGTTGGCGAGCAGTACTTC	CASSYSSVGEQYF
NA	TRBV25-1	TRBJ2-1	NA	TGTGCCAGCAGTGACCCTGGAGGGAGTTCCCAGCAGTTCTTC	CASSDPGGSSQQFF
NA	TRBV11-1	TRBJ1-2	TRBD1	TGTGCCAGCAGCGACTGGGACAGGGGCGACTATGGCTACACCTTC	CASSDWDRGDYGYTF
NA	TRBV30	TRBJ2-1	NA	TGTGCCCGCGATTGTGTTGGGGACGCCTACAATGAGCAGTTCTTC	CARDCVGDAYNEQFF
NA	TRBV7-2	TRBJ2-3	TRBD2	TGTGCCAGCAGCTTAGGAGCTAGCGGTTACACAGATACGCAGTATTTT	CASSLGASGYTDTQYF
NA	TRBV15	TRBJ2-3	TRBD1	TGTGCCACCAGCGTCAGGGGGCAGAACACAGATACGCAGTATTTT	CATSVRGQNTDTQYF
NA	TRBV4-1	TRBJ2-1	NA	TGCGCCAGCAGCCAAGAAGGCACAAACAATGAGCAGTTCTTC	CASSQEGTNNEQFF
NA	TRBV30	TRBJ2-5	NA	TGTGCCTGGCAGTGGAATCAAGAGACCCAGTACTTC	CAWQWNQETQYF
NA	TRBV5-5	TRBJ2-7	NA	TGTGCCAGCAGCTTGGAGGGTCGGGCTCTCTACGAGCAGTACTTC	CASSLEGRALYEQYF
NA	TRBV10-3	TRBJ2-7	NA	TGTGCCATCAGCCGTACCAGCTTACAGGGTTACGAGCAGTACTTC	CAISRTSLQGYEQYF
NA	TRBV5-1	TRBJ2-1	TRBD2	TGCGCCAGCAGCTTGGTACGGGGGGACTACAATGAGCAGTTCTTC	CASSLVRGDYNEQFF
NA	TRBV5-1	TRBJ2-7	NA	TGCGCCAGCAGCTTGGGGGATTACTCCTACGAGCAGTACTTC	CASSLGDYSYEQYF
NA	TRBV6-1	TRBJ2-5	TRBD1	TGTGCCAGCAGTGATTACAGGGGGCAGAGAGAGACCCAGTACTTC	CASSDYRGQRETQYF
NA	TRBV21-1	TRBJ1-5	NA	TGTGCCAGCAGCAAAGGGGGACGGGGCTATAGCAATCAGCCCCAGCATTTT	CASSKGGRGYSNQPQHF
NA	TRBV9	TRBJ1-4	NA	TGTGCCAGCAGCGTAGGTTGGGGTGGTGAAAAACTGTTTTTT	CASSVGWGGEKLFF
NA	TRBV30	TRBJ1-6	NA	TGTGCCTGGAGTAAAGGGCGCGGAGATAATTCACCCCTCCACTTT	CAWSKGRGDNSPLHF
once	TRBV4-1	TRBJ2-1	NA	TGCGCCAGCAGCCAAGCCCCCTCCAATGTGGGGGGAGTAAACAATGAGCAGTTCTTC	CASSQAPSNVGGVNNEQFF
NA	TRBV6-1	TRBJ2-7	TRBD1	TGTGCCATCAGTGAGTCAGGTTCAGGGGGCTCCTACGAGCAGTACTTC	CAISESGSGGSYEQYF
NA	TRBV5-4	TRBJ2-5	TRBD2	TGTGCCAGCAGCCCCCGTGTAACGGGGGGAGAGACCCAGTACTTC	CASSPRVTGGETQYF
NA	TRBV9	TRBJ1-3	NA	TGTGCCAGCAGCGTAGGTGCAAGCTCTGGAAACACCATATATTTT	CASSVGASSGNTIYF
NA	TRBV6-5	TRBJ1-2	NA	TGTGCCAGCAGGGCGGACCTCCGAAGCTATGGCTACACCTTC	CASRADLRSYGYTF
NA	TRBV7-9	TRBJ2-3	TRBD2	TGTGCCAGCAGTCGGGGACTAGCGGGACATCGCACAGATACGCAGTATTTT	CASSRGLAGHRTDTQYF
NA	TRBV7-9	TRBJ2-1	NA	TGTGCCAGCAGCCGGGTGGGCGGACCCTACAATGAGCAGTTCTTC	CASSRVGGPYNEQFF
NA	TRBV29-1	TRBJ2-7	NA	TGCAGCGTTATAGACTCGGTTGGGAGCGAGCAGTACTTC	CSVIDSVGSEQYF
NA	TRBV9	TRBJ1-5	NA	TGTGCCAGCAGTTCGACAGGTCAGAATCAGCCCCAGCATTTT	CASSSTGQNQPQHF
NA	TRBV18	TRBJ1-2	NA	TGTGCCAGCTCAGGGGGCCATGGCTACACCTTC	CASSGGHGYTF
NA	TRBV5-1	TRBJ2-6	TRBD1	TGCGCCAGCAGCTCCGGGACAGGAAAAGCTGGGGCCAACGTCCTGACTTTC	CASSSGTGKAGANVLTF
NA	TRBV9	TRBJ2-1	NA	TGTGCCAGCAGCGTATGGGGGAGCTCCTACAATGAGCAGTTCTTC	CASSVWGSSYNEQFF
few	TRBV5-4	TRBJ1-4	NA	TGTGCCAGCAGCTCCCCGGGGGGTGGGGAAAAACTGTTTTTT	CASSSPGGGEKLFF
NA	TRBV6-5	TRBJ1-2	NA	TGTGCCAGCAGGTTGGATAGCAAAGGGGGTTCGGGTACCTTC	CASRLDSKGGSGTF
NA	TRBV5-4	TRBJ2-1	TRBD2	TGTGCCAGCAGCCAGGCGGGACTAGCGGGGGGCCCCTACAATGAGCAGTTCTTC	CASSQAGLAGGPYNEQFF
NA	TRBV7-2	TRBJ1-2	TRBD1	TGTGCCAGCCGCGCCCGCGCCCAGGGGACAGGGGGCGATGGCTACACCTTC	CASRARAQGTGGDGYTF
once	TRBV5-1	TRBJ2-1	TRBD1	TGCGCCAGCAGGCCTGGGACAGGGGGCACAAATGAGCAGTTCTTC	CASRPGTGGTNEQFF
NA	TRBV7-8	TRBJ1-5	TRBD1	TGTGCCAGCAGCCCCCGGGAGGGGACAGGGGGCCAGCCCCAGCATTTT	CASSPREGTGGQPQHF
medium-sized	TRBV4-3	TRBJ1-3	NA	TGCGCCAGCAGCCAAGATCGCTTCTCGGGGGGATACACCATATATTTT	CASSQDRFSGGYTIYF
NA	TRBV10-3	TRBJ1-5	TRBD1	TGTGCCACACGGACAGGAGGAGAACAGCCCCAGCATTTT	CATRTGGEQPQHF
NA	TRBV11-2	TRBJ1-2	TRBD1	TGTGCCAGCAGCCGTAGGGACAGGGTGAACTATGGCTACACCTTC	CASSRRDRVNYGYTF
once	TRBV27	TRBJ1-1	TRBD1	TGTGCCAGCAAACCCAACGTACCCAGGGGGCTGACTGAAGCTTTCTTT	CASKPNVPRGLTEAFF
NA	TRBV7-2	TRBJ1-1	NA	TGTGCCAGCAGCTTACCAGGGGTTCGTTCCACTGAAGCTTTCTTT	CASSLPGVRSTEAFF
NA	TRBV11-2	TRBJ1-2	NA	TGTGCCAGCAGCTTAGTAGGGGGGGGCGACTATGGCTACACCTTC	CASSLVGGGDYGYTF
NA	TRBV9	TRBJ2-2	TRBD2	TGTGCCAGCGGGACTAGCGGGGTCACCGGGGAGCTGTTTTTT	CASGTSGVTGELFF